This T cell receptor beta chain was sequenced in a study of CD8 T cells in ankylosing spondylitis listed by TCRdb under 2017. Looking at the study overall: The study profiled T cell receptor beta repertoires in healthy donors and ankylosing spondylitis patients to find disease-linked TCR variants. Peripheral blood samples were taken, and synovial fluid was additionally collected from ankylosing spondylitis patients. The full study cohort was made up of 20 to 25 ankylosing spondylitis patients and 108 healthy donors.

The study at large found these results: The disease-linked clones showed a CD8+ phenotype and occurred at relatively low frequencies in peripheral blood. The disease-linked clones were reported as significantly enriched in matched synovial fluid samples from ankylosing spondylitis patients. Blood from ankylosing spondylitis patients appeared to be characterized by a TCR beta motif composed of about eight highly homologous amino acid variants. Some TCR beta motif variants had previously been reported in synovial fluid and blood of reactive arthritis patients, which suggested common disease-initiation mechanisms.

The table lists this clonotype with a few counts. The antigen this receptor binds is unknown. No base quality values were provided; no much bigger clone lies one nucleotide off. CDR1 DFQATT and CDR2 SNEGSKA were looked up in the germline V gene (reference sequence). Reading from cysteine to phenylalanine, the CDR3 counts 13 amino acids. The DNA shown is the 39-base CDR3, in frame from base 1. TCRdb names Illumina HiSeq 2500 as the instrument used. Quantitative 5'-RACE with molecular barcodes was the method used to prepare the TCR beta libraries. In the authors' own workflow: To identify disease-linked TCR variants, a new computational method was used, one built on a probabilistic model of VDJ rearrangement. In-frame beta chains were kept once TCRdb had trimmed the public reads at Q25 with fastp and called clones with MiXCR. When rows share a CDR3 protein, they turn into one entry using the most common DNA and genes. Here the V and J calls rest on TCRdb's processing, not on the authors' analysis. This sample holds about 440,000 distinct CDR3 sequences; more than 15% were observed only once. Of the sample, approximately 1% is held by the ten largest clones.

The receptor's source is a male donor with ankylosing spondylitis. The V and J genes are TRBV20-1 and TRBJ1-4; 5 matching bases give a weak D call of TRBD1. Sequencing was carried out using blood, either unsorted or a sorted T cell fraction (not recorded which). In nucleotide form, the sequence is TGCGGTGGGGCCAGAACAACTAATGAAAAACTGTTTTTT. This yields the protein CGGARTTNEKLFF.